Listed below are T cell receptor beta chains from one sample, sequenced in a study of blood T cell repertoires in COVID-19. This table comes from immunoSEQ multiplex PCR, and its TCRdb copy is limited to in-frame clones, with some not included. Of about 100,000 clones listed, about four fifths were seen once; the top ten hold roughly 18%. Material: peripheral blood. These receptors were obtained from an elderly woman with active or convalescent COVID-19. Both conserved end residues are part of each CDR3. D genes are given only for firm matches. Not every row has a clone size; where given, it reads once, few, many or a size class.

v_gene	abundance	d_gene	j_gene	len	CDR3nt	CDR3aa
TRBV19	.	.	TRBJ1-5	13	TGTGCCAGTAGTATTAGGGGGAATCAGCCCCAGCATTTT	CASSIRGNQPQHF
TRBV19	.	TRBD1	TRBJ2-5	15	TGTGCCAGTAGTGCCCACGACAGGGAACAAGAGACCCAGTACTTC	CASSAHDREQETQYF
TRBV29-1	.	TRBD1	TRBJ2-5	14	TGCAGCGTTGACTTGGACAGGGCTCCAGAGACCCAGTACTTC	CSVDLDRAPETQYF
TRBV28	.	.	TRBJ2-3	15	TGTGCCAGCAGTTTGTGGGCCTCTAGCACAGATACGCAGTATTTT	CASSLWASSTDTQYF
TRBV9	.	TRBD1	TRBJ2-2	15	TGTGCCAGCAGCGTAGTGGGACAGGCCCACGGGGAGCTGTTTTTT	CASSVVGQAHGELFF
TRBV5-8	few	.	TRBJ2-2	14	TGTGCCAGCAGATCAGGTCCGAACACCGGGGAGCTGTTTTTT	CASRSGPNTGELFF
TRBV28	.	.	TRBJ1-4	14	TGTGCCAGCAGCCAACTAGGACGGCTCGAAAAACTGTTTTTT	CASSQLGRLEKLFF
TRBV7-3	.	.	TRBJ2-2	16	TGTGCCAGCAGCTTAAGTGGCGGGATCACCACCGGGGAGCTGTTTTTT	CASSLSGGITTGELFF
TRBV29-1	.	TRBD1	TRBJ1-2	13	TGCAGCGTTACAGGGGTCAGCAACTATGGCTACACCTTC	CSVTGVSNYGYTF
TRBV5-1	.	.	TRBJ2-1	16	TGCGCCAGCAGCAACGAGAGTAAGGGGCCTTACAATGAGCAGTTCTTC	CASSNESKGPYNEQFF
TRBV10-3	once	.	TRBJ1-3	15	TGTGCCATCAGTGATTTCAGGGACTTCGGAAACACCATATATTTT	CAISDFRDFGNTIYF
TRBV11-3	.	TRBD1	TRBJ2-2	16	TGTGCCAGCAGCCCGGGACAGGGAGGCGACACCGGGGAGCTGTTTTTT	CASSPGQGGDTGELFF
TRBV5-1	.	TRBD1	TRBJ1-2	14	TGCGCCAGCGCACCCGGGACAGATGTCTATGGCTACACCTTC	CASAPGTDVYGYTF
TRBV3-1/TRBV3-2	.	.	TRBJ1-2	14	TGTGCCAGCAGCCAGCCGGCCCCGACAGCTGGCTACACCTTC	CASSQPAPTAGYTF
TRBV27	.	TRBD1	TRBJ1-5	14	TGTGCCAGCCAAGCGACAGGGGATCATCAGCCCCAGCATTTT	CASQATGDHQPQHF
TRBV20-1	.	TRBD1	TRBJ2-7	14	TGCAGTGCTAGTCGGGACAGGGGCTCCTACGAGCAGTACTTC	CSASRDRGSYEQYF
TRBV5-1	.	TRBD2	TRBJ2-5	15	TGCGCCAGCAGCTTGGAGCTAGCGGGAGTTGAGACCCAGTACTTC	CASSLELAGVETQYF
TRBV14	.	TRBD1	TRBJ2-2	14	TGTGCCAGCAGCGGGACAGGGGACACCGGGGAGCTGTTTTTT	CASSGTGDTGELFF
TRBV28	.	TRBD2	TRBJ2-2	17	TGTGCCAGCAGTCCGGGACTAGCGGGAGTAATGTCCGGGGAGCTGTTTTTT	CASSPGLAGVMSGELFF
TRBV6-2/TRBV6-3	.	.	TRBJ1-5	15	TGTGCCAGCAGCCTAGGGGTACAGGGTCATCAGCCCCAGCATTTT	CASSLGVQGHQPQHF
TRBV29-1	.	TRBD1	TRBJ1-2	13	TGCAGCGTTGGAACAGGGGGCGGCTATGGCTACACCTTC	CSVGTGGGYGYTF
TRBV7-3	.	TRBD2	TRBJ2-1	15	TGTGCCAGCGCCCCAGGACTAGCGGGTTACAATGAGCAGTTCTTC	CASAPGLAGYNEQFF
TRBV6-5	.	TRBD2	TRBJ2-1	13	TGTGCCAGCGGCCTAGCGGGCTACAATGAGCAGTTCTTC	CASGLAGYNEQFF
TRBV9	.	TRBD2	TRBJ2-2	15	TGTGCCAGCAGCGTACTGGAAATAGCGGGAGGGGAGCTGTTTTTT	CASSVLEIAGGELFF
TRBV20-1	.	TRBD1	TRBJ2-3	14	TGCAGTGCTAGTGGGGACAGGAGCACAGATACGCAGTATTTT	CSASGDRSTDTQYF
TRBV7-2	.	TRBD2	TRBJ2-5	17	TGTGCCAGCAGCCCACTGACTAGCGGAGTCCGGCAAGAGACCCAGTACTTC	CASSPLTSGVRQETQYF
TRBV9	.	.	TRBJ2-7	13	TGTGCCAGCAGCGTAGGGCTAGCCGGCGAGCAGTACTTC	CASSVGLAGEQYF
TRBV30	.	.	TRBJ1-1	13	TGTGCCTGGAGCGGACAGCAGAACACTGAAGCTTTCTTT	CAWSGQQNTEAFF
TRBV5-1	.	.	TRBJ2-1	14	TGTGCCAGCAGCTTGGCCGCTAGGAACAATGAGCAGTTCTTC	CASSLAARNNEQFF
TRBV18	.	TRBD2	TRBJ2-3	15	TGTGCCAGCTCACCTCGGACTAGCGACTCAGATACGCAGTATTTT	CASSPRTSDSDTQYF
TRBV2	.	TRBD2	TRBJ2-7	14	TGTGCCAGCAGACCCGGGACTACCACCATCAGGCAGTACTTC	CASRPGTTTIRQYF
TRBV7-2	.	TRBD2	TRBJ2-2	16	TGTGCCAGCAGCTACGGCGGGAGGGGGAACACCGGGGAGCTGTTTTTT	CASSYGGRGNTGELFF
TRBV12-3/TRBV12-4	.	.	TRBJ2-7	12	TGTGCCAGCAGCTTATGGGGCAACGAGCAGTACTTC	CASSLWGNEQYF
TRBV4-2	.	.	TRBJ2-3	14	TGTGCCAGCAGCCAAGAGCGTAGCGCCGATACGCAGTATTTT	CASSQERSADTQYF
TRBV9	.	TRBD1	TRBJ2-4	15	TGTGCCAGCAGCCCAGGACAGGTAGCCAAAAACATTCAGTACTTC	CASSPGQVAKNIQYF
TRBV19	.	TRBD1	TRBJ2-7	15	TGTGCCAGTAGTACCCCGGGACAGGGGGCGCCTGAGCAGTACTTC	CASSTPGQGAPEQYF
TRBV28	many	TRBD1	TRBJ1-2	14	TGTGCCAGCAATAGACAGGGGGAGGACTATGGCTACACCTTC	CASNRQGEDYGYTF
TRBV18	once	.	TRBJ1-1	16	TGTGCCAGCTCACAGAACGCTATGGGCTTTGGCACTGAAGCTTTCTTT	CASSQNAMGFGTEAFF
TRBV18	.	.	TRBJ2-5	15	TGTGCCAGCTCCGATAGACTGCCGTACCAAGAGACCCAGTACTTC	CASSDRLPYQETQYF
TRBV19	.	.	TRBJ1-5	15	TGTGCCAGTAGTATACTGGTCCCGGGCAATCAGCCCCAGCATTTT	CASSILVPGNQPQHF
TRBV5-1	.	.	TRBJ1-1	15	TGCGCCAGCAGCCAAGGAGCTATTATGAACACTGAAGCTTTCTTT	CASSQGAIMNTEAFF
TRBV6-6	.	TRBD2	TRBJ2-1	17	TGTGCCAGCAGTCCCTTCCGGGCGGGAGGGTCCTACAATGAGCAGTTCTTC	CASSPFRAGGSYNEQFF
TRBV18	.	TRBD2	TRBJ2-4	15	TGTGCCAGCTCACCAGGGAGGGTAGCCAAAAACATTCAGTACTTC	CASSPGRVAKNIQYF
TRBV11-2	.	.	TRBJ1-1	18	TGTGCCAGCAGCTTATCGCGTCTTTGGGGGGAAATGGACACTGAAGCTTTCTTT	CASSLSRLWGEMDTEAFF
TRBV5-1	few	.	TRBJ2-2	14	TGCGCCAGCAGCGGAATGACAGGTGCCGGGGAGCTGTTTTTT	CASSGMTGAGELFF
TRBV18	.	.	TRBJ1-3	16	TGTGCCAGCTCACCGGCAGGGGACATCTCTGGAAACACCATATATTTT	CASSPAGDISGNTIYF